This paragraph covers one T cell receptor beta chain sequence. Antigen: not known. The CDR3 length is 15 residues. This entry is derived from a study of beta chain features in type 1 diabetes. For the study at large: Cell yields, gender and age were similar in healthy donors and patients.

cDNA synthesis used the whole RNA isolate, giving expressed TCRB sequences. Profiling relied on immunoSEQ multiplex PCR, and the TCRdb table lists in-frame clones only, not all of them. This table holds some 360,000 clones, about 10% found once. The study, taken as a whole, reports: In comparison with healthy donors, patients had naive, central memory and Treg TCRB repertoires that appeared more similar. All four CD4+ subsets of Type 1 diabetes patients contained TCRB CDR3s that were moderately but significantly shorter. Insertions were fewer and deletions more numerous at VDJ junctions in type 1 diabetes patients. PCR might favor shorter templates, equally in patients and controls.

Specimen: central memory CD4+ T cells from blood. The chain has TRBV1 and TRBJ1-1; TRBD1 reflects the table's D call only, with no check against the DNA. TRBV1 is tagged as a pseudogene. The clonotype was recovered from a man between 25 and 39 years old with type 1 diabetes. The CDR3 loop reads CTSSHLGQAEPEAFF. The CDR3 nucleotides read TGCACCAGCAGCCACCTTGGACAGGCGGAACCTGAAGCTTTCTTT.